One sample yielded the 32 T cell receptor beta chains listed below, sequenced in a study of cytomegalovirus exposure and HLA in healthy donors (dated by TCRdb to the late 2010s). The library was made by the immunoSEQ multiplex PCR assay. For the multiplex PCR, a mixture combining 60 forward primers for TCR Vbeta segments and 13 reverse primers for TCR Jbeta segments was used. TCRdb retrieved this table from immuneACCESS and kept in-frame rearrangements only. Not all clones are present; in checked studies, unresolved V genes account for under half, and no reason is known for the remainder. The sample contains 130,000 or so clones, about four fifths of them found a single time. The ten most abundant clones make up 1.5% of the sample. Sequenced sample: PBMCs. The receptors were sampled from a woman under 30 in good health and CMV-seronegative.

The chain links TRBV28 to TRBJ2-7, with D unclear. Per the germline V gene, CDR1 is MDHEN and CDR2 is SYDVKM. CDR3 length: 12 residues. V lost 1 base and J 5 bases, leaving 6 bases between the germline ends. The chain's CDR3 is CASSLLQNEQYF. In DNA, the CDR3 is TGTGCCAGCAGTTTATTACAGAACGAGCAGTACTTC.

This rearrangement joins TRBV7-9 to TRBJ2-7; 7 positions match TRBD1. The CDR3 runs 13 residues. V shed 5 bases and J 2 bases; nucleotides not matched to a gene: 3. From germline, CDR1 is SEHNR and CDR2 FQNEAQ (reference sequence). The CDR3 is CASSRDSPYEQYF. CDR3 coding DNA: TGTGCCAGCAGCCGGGACAGCCCCTACGAGCAGTACTTC.

This clone was seen only a few times. This chain connects TRBV4-3 to TRBJ2-1, with D maybe TRBD2 (6 bases). Deletions cut 0 bases from V and 7 bases from J, with 16 bases between. The CDR3 has 16 amino acids. The germline gives CDR1 LGHNA, CDR2 YSLEER. CDR3 amino acids: CASSQDAGTTGNEQFF. Here the CDR3 DNA reads TGCGCCAGCAGCCAAGATGCGGGAACTACGGGTAATGAGCAGTTCTTC.

The chain couples TRBV6-5 to TRBJ2-5; tentative D call: TRBD2 (6 bases). In germline, CDR1 is MNHEY, CDR2 SVGAGI. There are 14 residues in the CDR3. V was trimmed by 6 bases and J by 4 bases, leaving 15 bases between them. The CDR3 sequence is CASSPGGIGETQYF. The CDR3 DNA follows: TGTGCCAGCAGCCCTGGGGGGATAGGAGAGACCCAGTACTTC.

Here the CDR3 DNA reads TGTGCCAGCAGGGACGGTTTGGGGAGTAGTAATGAGCAGTTCTTC. It yields the protein CASRDGLGSSNEQFF. The rearrangement joins TRBV14 to TRBJ2-1; TRBD2 is a possible D gene (5 bases). The germline V gene has CDR1 SGHDN and CDR2 FVKESK. V was shortened by 6 bases and J by 7 bases, with 19 bases between the two germline ends. This CDR3 is 15 amino acids long.

The rearrangement links TRBV5-5 to TRBJ1-1, with 7 nucleotides matching TRBD1. V dropped 7 bases and J dropped 9; count of bases not matched to a gene: 6. There are 11 residues in the CDR3. CDR1 and CDR2 from the germline V gene are SGHKS and YYEKEE (reference sequence). The CDR3 coding sequence is TGTGCCAGCGGGGACAGTGGTAAAGCTTTCTTT. This gives the protein CASGDSGKAFF.

The CDR3 region is CASSPQGFDGYTF. CDR3 bases: TGTGCCAGCAGCCCACAGGGATTTGATGGCTACACCTTC. This chain uses TRBV7-3 with TRBJ1-2, with D tentatively TRBD1 (6 bases). Trimming shortened V by 5 bases and J by 6 bases, and 13 bases separated the two germline ends. Per germline, CDR1 SGHTA and CDR2 FQGTGA. This CDR3 is built from 13 residues. Filled out from reference TRBV7-3 and TRBJ1-2, the complete variable domain reads GAGVSQTPSNKVTEKGKYVELRCDPISGHTALYWYRQSLGQGPEFLIYFQGTGAADDSGLPNDRFFAVRPEGSVSTLKIQRTERGDSAVYLCASSPQGFDGYTFGSGTRLTVV.

Only one count was recorded for this clone. The chain has TRBV27 and TRBJ2-3, with D tentatively TRBD2 (6 bases). CDR1 is MNHEY and CDR2 is SMNVEV in the germline V gene (reference sequence). Trimming removed 7 bases at V and 3 bases at J, with 11 bases between. This CDR3 is 13 amino acids long. The CDR3 protein is CASIRSGTDTQYF. CDR3 bases: TGTGCCAGCATCCGGAGCGGGACAGATACGCAGTATTTT.

This clone has a handful of counts. The chain is built from TRBV6-5 and TRBJ2-5; 11 nucleotides align to TRBD2. This CDR3 region has 14 residues. Germline V CDR1 and CDR2: MNHEY, SVGAGI. V lost 8 bases and J lost 4; bases outside the gene matches: 6. DNA for the CDR3: TGTGCCAGCGTCCCGACTAGCGGGACAGAGACCCAGTACTTC. Protein sequence: CASVPTSGTETQYF.

This chain connects TRBV30 to TRBJ2-3; 9 bases are shared with TRBD2. In germline, CDR1 is GTSNPN, CDR2 SVGIG (reference sequence). J lost 4 bases, V lost 1 base, and 3 bases had no gene match. CDR3 length: 14 amino acids. In DNA, the CDR3 is TGTGCCTGGAGTGGCGGGGGGGCCGCAGATACGCAGTATTTT. Protein: CAWSGGGAADTQYF.

The CDR3 bases are TGTGCCAGCAGGGAGGGACAGGGGGGTAGCTCCTACAATGAGCAGTTCTTC. This encodes CASREGQGGSSYNEQFF. The chain links TRBV5-4 to TRBJ2-1, with 11 bases lining up with TRBD1. The CDR3 spans 17 residues. J gave up 0 bases and V 5 bases, and 7 bases lay outside the gene matches. CDR1 and CDR2 (germline): SGHNT, YYREEE (reference sequence).

CDR3 nucleotides: TGTGCCAGCAGCTCCAGCACAGGGGCACCACCCTACGAGCAGTACTTC. Protein product: CASSSSTGAPPYEQYF. V is TRBV7-9 and J is TRBJ2-7, with TRBD1 matching 7 bases. Germline values: CDR1 SEHNR, CDR2 FQNEAQ (reference sequence). This CDR3 comprises 16 residues. The junction had 11 bases not matched to a gene; V was cut back by 4 bases and J by 2 bases.

Points on this clone: The junction departs from the called germline gene at one end, perhaps through a read error. The rearrangement links TRBV7-6 to TRBJ1-5; no clear D. This CDR3 has 14 amino acids. Germline CDR1 reads SGHVS; CDR2 reads FNYEAQ. This CDR3 reads CASSLVGSNRPQHF. In DNA, the CDR3 is TGTGCCAGCAGCTTAGTAGGTAGCAATCGGCCCCAGCATTTT.

The chain has TRBV11-2 and TRBJ2-2; D not resolved. The germline V and J ends were trimmed by 1 base and 5 bases, with 8 bases remaining between them. This CDR3 is 14 amino acids long. Germline assignment: CDR1 SGHAT and CDR2 FQNNGV. In nucleotides, the CDR3 is TGTGCCAGCAGCTTAGGCGCAGGAACCGGGGAGCTGTTTTTT. Translated, it gives CASSLGAGTGELFF.

This clone occurred a few times. The genes are TRBV5-1 and TRBJ2-2; no definite D call. CDR3 length: 16 amino acids. The V gene lost 4 bases and the J gene lost 0 bases, with 13 bases spanning the gap. Germline V CDR1 and CDR2: SGHRS, YFSETQ. This CDR3 is CASSTRLIANTGELFF. The CDR3 coding sequence is TGCGCCAGCAGCACCCGTTTGATAGCGAACACCGGGGAGCTGTTTTTT.

The chain is built from TRBV19 and TRBJ1-2; D is possibly TRBD1 (6 bases). The V and J ends lost 6 bases and 7 bases respectively, with 24 bases between them. The germline gives CDR1 LNHDA, CDR2 SQIVND (reference sequence). This CDR3 contains 16 residues. The CDR3 loop reads CASSPGPASLGGGYTF. The CDR3 coding sequence is TGTGCCAGTAGCCCAGGGCCGGCCAGCTTAGGGGGTGGCTACACCTTC.

This clone was found once. The chain carries TRBV6-5 and TRBJ1-1; tentative D call: TRBD1 (5 bases). Germline V gene lookup returns CDR1 MNHEY and CDR2 SVGAGI. Trimming left V 2 bases short and J 6 bases short, with 13 bases between. The CDR3 is 14 amino acids. CDR3 in amino acids: CASSYIRVRAEAFF. CDR3 sequence (DNA): TGTGCCAGCAGTTACATCAGGGTTAGGGCTGAAGCTTTCTTT.

The table lists this clone with a few counts. This chain joins TRBV6-5 and TRBJ2-2, with D possibly being TRBD1 (5 bases). The CDR3 spans 15 residues. V was clipped by 2 bases and J by 6 bases, with 13 bases between them. The germline V gene has CDR1 MNHEY and CDR2 SVGAGI. CDR3 protein: CASSYRRWGSGELFF. For the CDR3, the DNA is TGTGCCAGCAGTTACCGACGCTGGGGCTCCGGGGAGCTGTTTTTT.

CDR3 residues: CASSELAGTASNHF. Written as DNA, the CDR3 is TGTGCCAGCAGTGAATTAGCCGGGACAGCCTCCAACCATTTT. The gene calls are TRBV6-1 and TRBJ1-5; 7 nucleotides align to TRBD1. With 2 bases clipped from V and 16 bases from J, the junction kept 14 bases outside the gene matches. This CDR3 is 14 amino acids long. Germline loops: CDR1 MNHNS, CDR2 SASEGT.

V and J are TRBV14 and TRBJ2-1, with 12 bases identical to TRBD2. V gave up 0 bases and J gave up 8 bases; unmatched junction bases: 5. Germline V gene sequence: CDR1 SGHDN, CDR2 FVKESK. The CDR3 runs to 16 residues. CDR3: CASSQDRLAGADEQFF. CDR3 nucleotides: TGTGCCAGCAGCCAAGATAGACTAGCGGGAGCGGATGAGCAGTTCTTC.

The chain joins TRBV7-2 to TRBJ1-5; D uncertain. Germline V gene lookup returns CDR1 SGHTA and CDR2 FQGNSA. This CDR3 is 14 amino acids long. V was trimmed by 3 bases and J by 0 bases, leaving 6 bases between them. The CDR3 nucleotides read TGTGCCAGCAGCTTTACGGTTAGCAATCAGCCCCAGCATTTT. It is translated as CASSFTVSNQPQHF.

This clone showed up just once. V gene TRBV18 combines with J gene TRBJ1-1; the D is unclear. Per the germline V gene, CDR1 is KGHSH and CDR2 is LQKENI. V was pared by 1 base and J by 2 bases, with 11 bases between. The CDR3 totals 15 residues. The CDR3 DNA follows: TGTGCCAGCTCACCACTGGCCAGTTCTAACACTGAAGCTTTCTTT. It codes for CASSPLASSNTEAFF.

In DNA form, the CDR3 reads TGTGCCAGCTCACCAGGTGGGGCGGATTACTATGGCTACACCTTC. Translated: CASSPGGADYYGYTF. The V call is TRBV18, the J call TRBJ1-2; TRBD1 is a possible D gene (5 bases). The CDR3 sequence is 15 residues long. Trimming shortened V by 2 bases and J by 3 bases, and 13 bases separated the two germline ends. Germline loops: CDR1 KGHSH, CDR2 LQKENI.

This clone was observed a single time. V is TRBV4-2 and J is TRBJ2-7, with unresolved D. The CDR3 has 14 amino acids. Germline assignment: CDR1 LGHNA and CDR2 YNFKEQ. V dropped 3 bases and J dropped 0 bases, with 9 bases sitting between them. The CDR3 region is CASSQRLVSYEQYF. CDR3 nucleotides: TGTGCCAGCAGCCAGCGTCTCGTCTCCTACGAGCAGTACTTC.

The chain uses TRBV6-4 and TRBJ1-2; D is unresolved. This CDR3 region has 14 residues. Looked up from germline, CDR1 is MRHNA and CDR2 is SNTAGT. The germline V and J ends were trimmed by 5 bases and 4 bases, with 14 bases remaining between them. Here the CDR3 DNA reads TGTGCCAGCAGTTCGACCGTGAACAGCTATGGCTACACCTTC. Translated, it gives CASSSTVNSYGYTF.

This sequence joins TRBV6-5 and TRBJ1-4; D gene uncertain. The CDR3 is made up of 14 amino acids. The germline V and J ends were trimmed by 8 bases and 2 bases, with 12 bases remaining between them. The germline gives CDR1 MNHEY, CDR2 SVGAGI. The CDR3 spells CASALVQTNEKLFF. In DNA form, the CDR3 reads TGTGCCAGCGCACTAGTACAGACTAATGAAAAACTGTTTTTT.

The CDR3 sequence is CAISGNGYNSPLHF. The CDR3 nucleotides read TGTGCCATTTCGGGGAACGGCTATAATTCACCCCTCCACTTT. This rearrangement joins TRBV7-9 to TRBJ1-6, with D unclear. With 10 bases removed from V and 3 bases from J, the gap between germline ends came to 13 bases. Germline CDR1 is SEHNR and CDR2 is FQNEAQ (reference sequence). CDR3 length: 14 residues.

The rearrangement links TRBV19 to TRBJ1-1; TRBD1 might be the D (6 bases). V was cut by 4 bases and J by 1 base, with 16 bases left in between. CDR3 length equals 16 residues. Germline V CDR1 and CDR2: LNHDA, SQIVND (reference sequence). This CDR3 reads CASSSHRVVRNTEAFF. CDR3 nucleotides: TGTGCCAGTAGTAGTCACAGGGTGGTTAGGAACACTGAAGCTTTCTTT.

The V call is TRBV5-1, the J call TRBJ2-7; D unresolved. Trimming took off 4 bases at V and 8 bases at J, with 13 bases between the two ends. Germline V lookup: CDR1 SGHRS, CDR2 YFSETQ. The CDR3 covers 12 residues. The CDR3, as DNA: TGCGCCAGCAGCGTGGGGTCCGAGCAGCAGTACTTC. As protein: CASSVGSEQQYF.

This chain connects TRBV7-2 to TRBJ1-5; D possibly corresponds to TRBD1 (5 bases). Trimming shortened V by 3 bases and J by 7 bases, and 10 bases separated the two germline ends. Germline CDR1 reads SGHTA; CDR2 reads FQGNSA. This CDR3 is built from 13 residues. The CDR3 protein is CASSFQGEQPQHF. CDR3 in DNA: TGTGCCAGCAGCTTCCAGGGTGAACAGCCCCAGCATTTT.

Note on this clone: One end of the junction fails to match germline, which may point to a read error. This chain joins TRBV7-6 and TRBJ2-2, with D possibly TRBD2 on 6 matching bases. The germline V gene encodes CDR1 SGHVS and CDR2 FNYEAQ. CDR3 length: 16 residues. The CDR3 reads CASTLVAGKGTGELFF. CDR3 coding DNA: TGTGCCAGCACCTTAGTTGCGGGAAAGGGCACCGGGGAGCTGTTTTTT.

This clone was recorded only once. The chain links TRBV7-2 to TRBJ2-4, with 9 bases lining up with TRBD2. Germline values: CDR1 SGHTA, CDR2 FQGNSA. V was pared by 1 base and J by 7 bases, with 11 bases of the junction left unmatched. The CDR3 totals 17 residues. The CDR3 sequence: CASSLESREGPGNIQYF. In nucleotides, the CDR3 is TGTGCCAGCAGCTTAGAATCGCGGGAGGGCCCGGGGAACATTCAGTACTTC.